This is a list of T cell receptor beta chains from one sample in a study of cytomegalovirus exposure and HLA in healthy donors. Profiled with immunoSEQ multiplex PCR; TCRdb holds only in-frame clones, not every one. The sample has roughly 170,000 clones, about 79% seen once. The sequencing input was PBMCs. The source of these receptors is a female donor in good health and CMV-seronegative. CDR3s include the opening cysteine and the closing phenylalanine or tryptophan. Fields, in order: clone size, D gene, J gene, V gene, CDR3 protein, CDR3 DNA. A D gene is named only where the DNA matches it firmly. Rows may omit the clone size; those that give it use once, few, many or a size class.

.	.	TRBJ2-3	TRBV25-1	CASGRGLLTDTQYF	TGTGCCAGCGGAAGGGGTCTTCTCACAGATACGCAGTATTTT
.	TRBD2	TRBJ2-7	TRBV11-2	CASSLDKLAGEQYF	TGTGCCAGCAGCTTAGATAAGCTAGCGGGCGAGCAGTACTTC
.	TRBD1	TRBJ1-2	TRBV5-4	CASSLAGTGGNGYTF	TGTGCCAGCAGCTTGGCGGGGACAGGGGGCAATGGCTACACCTTC
.	TRBD2	TRBJ2-5	TRBV9	CASSVVGPSGGETQYF	TGTGCCAGCAGCGTAGTGGGGCCTAGCGGGGGAGAGACCCAGTACTTC
.	TRBD2	TRBJ2-7	TRBV27	CASSQVSGTSGRARDEQYF	TGTGCCAGCAGTCAGGTTTCCGGGACTAGCGGGAGGGCCAGGGACGAGCAGTACTTC
.	.	TRBJ2-3	TRBV7-2	CASSLPSTDTQYF	TGTGCCAGCAGCTTACCAAGCACAGATACGCAGTATTTT
few	.	TRBJ2-6	TRBV10-3	CAISESRFPSSGANGLTF	TGTGCCATCAGTGAGTCGAGATTCCCGAGCTCTGGGGCCAACGGCCTGACTTTC
.	TRBD2	TRBJ2-1	TRBV7-3	CASSLYNSGRENEQFF	TGTGCCAGCAGCTTATATAATAGCGGGAGGGAAAATGAGCAGTTCTTC
.	TRBD1	TRBJ2-1	TRBV11-2	CASKLGTGAYNEQFF	TGTGCCAGCAAATTAGGGACAGGGGCTTACAATGAGCAGTTCTTC
.	.	TRBJ2-3	TRBV20-1	CSALRSDTQYF	TGCAGTGCCCTGCGGTCAGATACGCAGTATTTT
.	.	TRBJ2-3	TRBV4-3	CASSQAPLAHEAQYF	TGCGCCAGCAGCCAAGCCCCCCTAGCACATGAGGCGCAGTATTTT
.	TRBD2	TRBJ2-1	TRBV7-3	CASSPSGSSYNEQFF	TGTGCCAGCAGCCCTAGCGGAAGCTCCTACAATGAGCAGTTCTTC
.	TRBD1	TRBJ1-5	TRBV13	CASSAGGSDQPQHF	TGTGCCAGCAGCGCAGGGGGAAGCGATCAGCCCCAGCATTTT
.	TRBD2	TRBJ2-3	TRBV5-1	CASSSLAGEDTQYF	TGCGCCAGCAGCTCGCTTGCGGGGGAGGATACGCAGTATTTT
few	.	TRBJ2-2	TRBV7-3	CASSLGPLGMGAGELFF	TGTGCCAGCAGCTTGGGGCCCCTGGGTATGGGCGCCGGGGAGCTGTTTTTT
.	.	TRBJ2-1	TRBV6-6	CASRDYRGVLNEQFF	TGTGCCAGCAGGGACTACAGAGGGGTCCTCAATGAGCAGTTCTTC
.	TRBD1	TRBJ1-2	TRBV28	CASSLGRGGFSYTF	TGTGCCAGCAGTTTAGGTAGAGGGGGCTTTAGCTACACCTTC
.	.	TRBJ1-4	TRBV5-1	CASSLRGFEEKLFF	TGCGCCAGCAGCTTGAGGGGTTTTGAGGAAAAACTGTTTTTT
.	.	TRBJ2-1	TRBV27	CASRLAASYNEQFF	TGTGCCAGCAGGCTAGCAGCCTCCTACAATGAGCAGTTCTTC
.	TRBD2	TRBJ2-1	TRBV5-1	CASSGTRYNEQFF	TGCGCCAGCAGCGGGACTAGATACAATGAGCAGTTCTTC
few	TRBD2	TRBJ2-3	TRBV27	CASSLTPSSGRRGNTQYF	TGTGCCAGCAGTTTAACTCCATCTAGCGGGAGAAGGGGAAATACGCAGTATTTT
.	.	TRBJ1-1	TRBV6-5	CATFSGAEGAFF	TGTGCCACCTTCTCAGGGGCAGAGGGAGCTTTCTTT
once	TRBD1	TRBJ1-3	TRBV4-3	CASSQDVRGDTIYF	TGCGCCAGCAGCCAAGATGTCAGGGGGGACACCATATATTTT
.	.	TRBJ1-1	TRBV7-9	CASSLAVDRLMNTEAFF	TGTGCCAGCAGCTTAGCGGTAGACAGGCTAATGAACACTGAAGCTTTCTTT
.	TRBD2	TRBJ2-5	TRBV5-4	CASSLMAAGAVQETQYF	TGTGCCAGCAGCTTGATGGCCGCGGGAGCGGTCCAAGAGACCCAGTACTTC
.	TRBD2	TRBJ2-7	TRBV27	CASSLGGRATEQYF	TGTGCCAGCAGTTTAGGGGGGAGGGCCACCGAGCAGTACTTC
.	TRBD1	TRBJ2-7	TRBV7-9	CASSRTGSVYEQYF	TGTGCCAGCAGCCGGACAGGGAGCGTGTACGAGCAGTACTTC
.	TRBD1	TRBJ1-6	TRBV18	CASSRDRDSPLHF	TGTGCCAGCTCACGGGACAGAGATTCACCCCTCCACTTT
few	.	TRBJ2-3	TRBV7-2	CASSLGFTSRITDTQYF	TGTGCCAGCAGCTTAGGGTTTACTAGCAGAATCACAGATACGCAGTATTTT
few	TRBD2	TRBJ2-7	TRBV30	CAWTQGGGIHRLAGDPYEQYF	TGTGCCTGGACTCAGGGGGGAGGAATTCACCGTCTAGCGGGGGATCCCTACGAGCAGTACTTC
.	.	TRBJ2-7	TRBV19	CASSIGGLSYEQYF	TGTGCCAGTAGTATAGGGGGGCTCTCCTACGAGCAGTACTTC
once	TRBD1	TRBJ2-4	TRBV5-1	CASSPEGARNIQYF	TGCGCCAGCAGCCCAGAGGGGGCCAGGAACATTCAGTACTTC
.	TRBD2	TRBJ2-2	TRBV9	CASSVGGEGTGELFF	TGTGCCAGCAGCGTAGGTGGGGAGGGCACCGGGGAGCTGTTTTTT
.	.	TRBJ2-4	TRBV7-9	CASSPSLNSQYF	TGTGCCAGCAGCCCAAGCCTGAACAGTCAGTACTTC
.	.	TRBJ1-2	TRBV5-1	CASSFGGDGYTF	TGCGCCAGCAGCTTTGGAGGCGATGGCTACACCTTC
few	.	TRBJ2-5	TRBV14	CASSRGPVRETQYF	TGTGCCAGCAGCCGTGGGCCAGTTAGGGAGACCCAGTACTTC
.	TRBD1	TRBJ2-1	TRBV5-1	CASRDSYNEQFF	TGCGCCAGTAGGGACAGTTACAATGAGCAGTTCTTC
few	TRBD1	TRBJ1-5	TRBV19	CASSRTTGRRVGGNQPQHF	TGTGCCAGTAGTAGGACGACAGGGAGGAGGGTGGGGGGCAATCAGCCCCAGCATTTT
few	TRBD2	TRBJ2-1	TRBV18	CASLMSSGSTNEQFF	TGTGCCAGCTTGATGAGTAGCGGGAGTACCAATGAGCAGTTCTTC
few	TRBD1	TRBJ2-1	TRBV11-1	CASSQTGTGSYNEQFF	TGTGCCAGCAGCCAGACCGGGACAGGCTCCTACAATGAGCAGTTCTTC
.	TRBD2	TRBJ2-7	TRBV9	CASSVGTSGRSFSYEQYF	TGTGCCAGCAGCGTTGGGACTAGCGGGAGGTCGTTCTCCTACGAGCAGTACTTC
.	.	TRBJ1-1	TRBV4-1	CASSQEGQRLNTEAFF	TGCGCCAGCAGCCAAGAGGGACAAAGACTGAACACTGAAGCTTTCTTT